The rows below give T cell receptor beta chains drawn from one sample of a study of multiple sclerosis patients with progressive multifocal leukoencephalopathy. Sequencing used immunoSEQ multiplex PCR; TCRdb keeps in-frame clones, though not all of them. The sample yields approximately 27,000 clones, more than 70% seen once. The material sequenced was PBMCs, taken from a patient treated with natalizumab. The receptors originated from a woman aged 30 to 39 with progressive multifocal leukoencephalopathy. Each CDR3 is given with its conserved first and last residue. A D gene is named only where the DNA matches it firmly. Size values are once, few and many counts, or a class for expanded clones, and some rows have none.

once | TRBJ2-1 | TRBV7-9 | - | CASSKDRSYAFGQFF | TGTGCCAGCAGCAAAGACAGGTCTTATGCTTTCGGGCAGTTCTTC
- | TRBJ1-2 | TRBV29-1 | TRBD1 | CSVRGQGLGGYTF | TGCAGCGTGAGGGGACAGGGGCTGGGAGGCTACACCTTC
- | TRBJ1-5 | TRBV2 | - | CASSEGRGNQPQHF | TGTGCCAGCAGCGAGGGCAGGGGTAATCAGCCCCAGCATTTT
- | TRBJ2-2 | TRBV29-1 | - | CSVQVSSANTGELFF | TGCAGCGTTCAGGTCTCCAGCGCGAACACCGGGGAGCTGTTTTTT
- | TRBJ1-2 | TRBV6-1 | TRBD1 | CASSEAGTGRGYTF | TGTGCCAGCAGTGAAGCGGGGACAGGCCGGGGCTACACCTTC
- | TRBJ2-3 | TRBV19 | TRBD2 | CASSIGLASTDTQYF | TGTGCCAGTAGTATAGGACTAGCGAGCACAGATACGCAGTATTTT
- | TRBJ2-7 | TRBV4-2 | TRBD1 | CASSQEIGTGSYEQYF | TGTGCCAGCAGCCAAGAGATTGGGACAGGGTCGTACGAGCAGTACTTC
- | TRBJ2-7 | TRBV6-6 | - | CASSSAGQQSYEQYF | TGTGCCAGCAGTTCTGCGGGGCAGCAATCCTACGAGCAGTACTTC
- | TRBJ1-5 | TRBV11-2 | - | CASSLLGNQPQHF | TGTGCCAGCAGCTTATTGGGAAATCAGCCCCAGCATTTT
- | TRBJ2-6 | TRBV2 | - | CASSEGGAGANVLTF | TGTGCCAGCAGTGAAGGAGGGGCTGGGGCCAACGTCCTGACTTTC
once | TRBJ2-4 | TRBV19 | TRBD2 | CASSPKPGLATIQYF | TGTGCCAGTAGCCCAAAACCGGGACTAGCAACCATTCAGTACTTC
- | TRBJ2-5 | TRBV19 | TRBD2 | CASRASGAQETQYF | TGTGCCAGTAGAGCTAGCGGGGCACAAGAGACCCAGTACTTC
- | TRBJ2-2 | TRBV19 | - | CASSIVGAGGELFF | TGTGCCAGTAGTATTGTGGGTGCCGGTGGGGAGCTGTTTTTT
- | TRBJ2-7 | TRBV5-4 | - | CASSHPQRWHEQYF | TGTGCCAGCAGCCACCCCCAGCGTTGGCACGAGCAGTACTTC
- | TRBJ1-2 | TRBV12-5 | TRBD1 | CASGLVPDRDYGYTF | TGTGCTAGTGGTTTGGTACCGGACAGGGACTATGGCTACACCTTC
- | TRBJ1-5 | TRBV2 | - | CASSREDFNQPQHF | TGTGCCAGCAGTCGCGAGGATTTCAATCAGCCCCAGCATTTT
- | TRBJ2-3 | TRBV4-1 | TRBD2 | CASSRGLAGGPDTQYF | TGCGCCAGCAGCCGCGGACTAGCGGGGGGGCCAGATACGCAGTATTTT
- | TRBJ2-7 | TRBV5-4 | - | CASSLGSGSYEQYF | TGTGCCAGCAGCTTGGGTTCGGGGTCCTACGAGCAGTACTTC
few | TRBJ1-3 | TRBV5-1 | - | CASTKVGEGSGNTIYF | TGCGCCAGCACCAAGGTAGGGGAGGGATCTGGAAACACCATATATTTT